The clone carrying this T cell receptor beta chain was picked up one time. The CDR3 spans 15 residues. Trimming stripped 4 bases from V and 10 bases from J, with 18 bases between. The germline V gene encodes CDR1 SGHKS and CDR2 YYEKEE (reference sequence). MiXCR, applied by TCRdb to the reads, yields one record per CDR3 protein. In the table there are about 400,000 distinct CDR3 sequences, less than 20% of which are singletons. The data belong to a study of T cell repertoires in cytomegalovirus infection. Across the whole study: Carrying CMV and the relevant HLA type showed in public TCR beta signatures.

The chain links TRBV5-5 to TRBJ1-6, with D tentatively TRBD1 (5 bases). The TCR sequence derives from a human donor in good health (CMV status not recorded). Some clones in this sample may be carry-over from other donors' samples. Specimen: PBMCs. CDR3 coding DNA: TGTGCCAGCAGCCCTGCGCGGGGGTCGGGCTCACCCCTCCACTTT. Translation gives CASSPARGSGSPLHF.